The present T cell receptor (beta chain) was sequenced within a study of technical replicates of blood from a few donors. Method: immunoSEQ multiplex PCR; TCRdb's copy keeps in-frame clones and lacks some. The sample lists under 90,000 clones, 90% to 98% occurring once. V lost 0 bases, J lost 4 bases, and 2 bases stayed unmatched. The CDR3 sequence is 14 residues long. Germline lookup yields CDR1 GTSNPN and CDR2 SVGIG (reference sequence). This chain uses TRBV30 with TRBJ1-4; 7 nucleotides match TRBD1. The sequence was collected from a human donor in good health. The sequenced material came from T cells isolated from PBMCs. The CDR3 region has the DNA TGTGCCTGGAGTGTACAGGGGATTAATGAAAAACTGTTTTTT. This sequence encodes CAWSVQGINEKLFF.